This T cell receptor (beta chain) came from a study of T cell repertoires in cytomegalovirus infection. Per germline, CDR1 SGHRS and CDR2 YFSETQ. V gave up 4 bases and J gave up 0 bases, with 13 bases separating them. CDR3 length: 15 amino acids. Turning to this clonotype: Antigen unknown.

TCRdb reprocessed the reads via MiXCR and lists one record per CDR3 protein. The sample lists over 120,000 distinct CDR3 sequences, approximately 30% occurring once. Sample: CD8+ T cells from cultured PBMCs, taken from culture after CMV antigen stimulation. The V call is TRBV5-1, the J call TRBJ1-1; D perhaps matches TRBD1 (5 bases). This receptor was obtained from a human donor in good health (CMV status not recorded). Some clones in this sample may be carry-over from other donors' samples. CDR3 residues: CASSRYRNLNTEAFF. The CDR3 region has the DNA TGCGCCAGCAGCAGATACAGGAACCTGAACACTGAAGCTTTCTTT. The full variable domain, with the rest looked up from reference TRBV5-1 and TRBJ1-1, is KAGVTQTPRYLIKTRGQQVTLSCSPISGHRSVSWYQQTPGQGLQFLFEYFSETQRNKGNFPGRFSGRQFSNSRSEMNVSTLELGDSALYLCASSRYRNLNTEAFFGQGTRLTVV.